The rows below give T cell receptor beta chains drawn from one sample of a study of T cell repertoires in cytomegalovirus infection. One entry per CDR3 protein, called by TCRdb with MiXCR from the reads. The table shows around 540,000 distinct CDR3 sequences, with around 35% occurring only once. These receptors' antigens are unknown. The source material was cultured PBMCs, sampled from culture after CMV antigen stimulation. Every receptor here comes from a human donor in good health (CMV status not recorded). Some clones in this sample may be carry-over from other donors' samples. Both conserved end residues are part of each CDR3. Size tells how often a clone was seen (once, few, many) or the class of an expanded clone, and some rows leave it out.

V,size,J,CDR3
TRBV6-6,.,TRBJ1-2,CASSWRASANYGYTF
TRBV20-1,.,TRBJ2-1,CSARDLVRLAGNEQFF
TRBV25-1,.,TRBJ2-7,CASSEPGQLSYEQYF
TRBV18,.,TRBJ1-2,CASSLNEVEINYGYTF
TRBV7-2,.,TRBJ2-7,CASSLLGGSSYEQYF
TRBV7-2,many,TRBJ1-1,CASSEQAMNTEAFF
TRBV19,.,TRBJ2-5,CASKGAGTAQETQYF
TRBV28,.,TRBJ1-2,CASSRPRDRGLGYTF
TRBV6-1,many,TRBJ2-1,CASSQYRGFSDEQFF
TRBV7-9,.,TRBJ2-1,CASSSPTTYNEQFF
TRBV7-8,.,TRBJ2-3,CASARRTDTQYF
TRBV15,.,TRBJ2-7,CATSRDPGLAGEADYEQYF
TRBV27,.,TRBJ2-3,CASSVPGLGTDTQYF
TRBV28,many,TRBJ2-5,CASSSLGETQYF
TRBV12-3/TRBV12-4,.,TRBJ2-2,CASSPGLAGRAGELFF
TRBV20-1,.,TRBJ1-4,CSAAHGVNEKLFF
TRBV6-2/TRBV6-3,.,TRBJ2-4,CASSPGLAQNIQYF